The present T cell receptor (beta chain) was sequenced within a study of vaccination and CD4 T cells after COVID-19. Overall study results and limits: It was found that, in convalescent patients, 304 of 307 vaccine-specific clones were spike mono-reactive.

The study sequenced cultured CD4+ T cell DNA using the Oncomine TCR Beta short-read assay. MiXCR, applied by TCRdb to the PCR reads, yields one record per CDR3 protein. The sample carries around 10,000 distinct CDR3 sequences, around 66% recorded once. Sample treatment: roughly 10-day PBMC culture with coronavirus spike peptide pools or control peptides (ViraFEST assay). In its sample, this clonotype ranks as large. Its antigen is unknown. This TCR was recovered from a human donor who had recovered from COVID-19. Sequenced sample: CD4+ T cells from blood, cultured in vitro.

The CDR3 nucleotides read TGCACCAGCAGCCAAGTGCCCCTACAAGAGACCCCGTACTTC. It codes for CTSSQVPLQETPYF. J is TRBJ2-5 and V is TRBV1; the table names TRBD1, a call not compared with the DNA. TRBV1 represents a pseudogene. There are 14 residues in the CDR3.